The clone carrying this T cell receptor beta chain was counted once. The antigen remains unidentified. Using immunoSEQ multiplex PCR, the repertoire was profiled, and TCRdb retains in-frame clones only, with some absent. The table records under 55,000 clones, around 78% of them present only once. The entry originates in a study of memory CD4+ T cells and cytomegalovirus serostatus. Study-level information: Donors were healthy Belgian adults, some 10 CMV seropositive and about 24 seronegative.

Study findings and constraints: Suggested: most of the CMV-linked TCR signature lies in CD4+ memory cells.

Germline CDR1 is SGHTA and CDR2 is FQGNSA. J lost 4 bases, V lost 3 bases, and 9 bases had no gene match. This CDR3 is built from 18 residues. The sort gate was single viable CD3+CD4+CD8-CD45RO+ cells for memory CD4+ T cells. Serostatus was set by detecting CMV pp150, pp28, p38, p52 IgG. Positive selection with CD4 microbeads enriched total CD4+ T cells. The chain recombines TRBV7-2 with TRBJ2-3; TRBD2 aligns across 14 bases. The sequence came from an adult in good health and CMV-seronegative. Sequenced sample: memory CD4+ T cells from blood. CDR3 DNA: TGTGCCAGCAGCTTCGGGACTAGCGGGAGCGGCCGTGCAGATACGCAGTATTTT. Its protein product is CASSFGTSGSGRADTQYF.